A single sample gave rise to the 10 T cell receptor beta chains below, sequenced in a study of Ad26.COV2.S vaccination and SARS-CoV-2 variants. The treatment here: approximately 18 received Ad26.COV2.S at low or high dose, single or two shots; roughly five received placebo; per-sample allocation not given. Vaccine and placebo recipients were sampled on day 63 after the first injection. Some clones are missing from TCRdb's copy, which holds only in-frame ones; the method was immunoSEQ multiplex PCR. The sample yields about 410,000 clones, about nine tenths seen once. The material was peripheral blood, obtained in a trial of Ad26.COV2.S vaccine versus placebo. The receptors stem from a person between 18 and 65 years old who received the Ad26.COV2.S COVID-19 vaccine or a placebo.

The chain combines TRBV5-5 with TRBJ1-5; maybe TRBD1 (5 bases). This CDR3 region has 15 residues. Trimming pared 4 bases from V and 6 bases from J, leaving 17 bases between. The V gene's germline CDR1 is SGHKS and CDR2 YYEKEE (reference sequence). The CDR3 here is CASSPTTEPGQPQHF. The CDR3 nucleotides read TGTGCCAGCAGCCCTACGACAGAACCAGGTCAGCCCCAGCATTTT. Looking up the rest from reference TRBV5-5 and TRBJ1-5 gives the full variable domain: DAGVTQSPTHLIKTRGQQVTLRCSPISGHKSVSWYQQVLGQGPQFIFQYYEKEERGRGNFPDRFSARQFPNYSSELNVNALLLGDSALYLCASSPTTEPGQPQHFGDGTRLSIL.

This chain joins TRBV11-3 and TRBJ2-7; no reliable D call. The CDR3 length is 11 residues. CDR1 is SGHNT and CDR2 is YENEEA in the germline V gene. The V gene lost 2 bases and the J gene lost 4 bases, with 3 bases spanning the gap. The CDR3 DNA follows: TGTGCCAGCAGCTTAAATTACGAGCAGTACTTC. It yields the protein CASSLNYEQYF.

The rearrangement links TRBV18 to TRBJ2-2; D not certain. The germline V gene encodes CDR1 KGHSH and CDR2 LQKENI. Trimming shortened V by 2 bases and J by 1 base, and 5 bases separated the two germline ends. This CDR3 has 14 residues. The CDR3, as DNA: TGTGCCAGCTCACCAAGGCAGAACACCGGGGAGCTGTTTTTT. Translating gives CASSPRQNTGELFF.

This clone has only one observation. The CDR3 bases are TGTGCCATCAAGTCCTCCACAGATACGCAGTATTTT. It encodes CAIKSSTDTQYF. The chain has TRBV10-3 and TRBJ2-3; D unclear. Trimming removed 7 bases at V and 2 bases at J, with 7 bases between. CDR3 length equals 12 residues. Looked up from germline, CDR1 is ENHRY and CDR2 is SYGVKD.

The CDR3 coding sequence is TGTGCCAGCAGTCCCCGGGGGGCGGGAGGCCCCCATCGTGGCTACAATGAGCAGTTCTTC. It encodes CASSPRGAGGPHRGYNEQFF. V is TRBV6-6 and J is TRBJ2-1, with TRBD2 identical over 8 bases. Germline trimming cut 5 bases from V and 3 bases from J; bases unmatched to any gene: 21. The CDR3 is 20 amino acids. Germline V gene sequence: CDR1 MNHNY, CDR2 SVGAGI (reference sequence).

The V call is TRBV28, the J call TRBJ1-3; D is unresolved. The V end was cut by 6 bases, the J end by 4 bases, with 10 bases between. This CDR3 has 13 amino acids. Germline assignment: CDR1 MDHEN and CDR2 SYDVKM. The DNA for the CDR3 is TGTGCCAGCAGCCCAATAGGAGGAAACACCATATATTTT. Translated: CASSPIGGNTIYF.

In DNA form, the CDR3 reads TGTGCCAGCAGCCAGTACACTGAAGCTTTCTTT. As protein: CASSQYTEAFF. The chain joins TRBV3-1 (or the pseudogene TRBV3-2) to TRBJ1-1; D not certain. Germline CDR1 LGHDT, CDR2 YNNKEL (reference sequence). There are 11 residues in the CDR3. V shed 3 bases and J shed 3 bases, with 2 bases lying between them.

V gene TRBV6-2 or TRBV6-3 combines with J gene TRBJ2-7; the D gene is possibly TRBD1 (5 bases). CDR3 length: 15 residues. Germline V gene data show CDR1 as MNHEY and CDR2 as SVGEGT. With 0 bases removed from V and 5 bases from J, the gap between germline ends came to 14 bases. The CDR3 is CASSYSLSGFDEQYF. As DNA, the CDR3 is TGTGCCAGCAGTTACTCTTTGTCAGGGTTTGACGAGCAGTACTTC.

As regards this clone: This sample also contains other DNA sequences that code for the same CDR3. This rearrangement joins TRBV5-1 to TRBJ2-7; D may correspond to TRBD1 or TRBD2 (6 bases each). V lost 4 bases to trimming and J lost 6 bases, with 11 bases between them. CDR3 length equals 12 residues. CDR1 is SGHRS, CDR2 YFSETQ, per germline. CDR3 residues: CASSLQGGEQYF. The CDR3 DNA follows: TGCGCCAGCAGCCTACAGGGAGGCGAGCAGTACTTC.

This chain connects TRBV28 to TRBJ1-1, with 8 bases lining up with TRBD1. Germline trimming cut 5 bases from V and 11 bases from J; bases unmatched to any gene: 16. CDR3 length equals 15 residues. Germline V gives CDR1 MDHEN, CDR2 SYDVKM. CDR3 sequence reads: CASSLSHRGGASAFF. As DNA, the CDR3 is TGTGCCAGCAGTCTATCCCACAGGGGGGGTGCCTCGGCTTTCTTT.